A selection of T cell receptor beta chains follows, all from one sample in a study of blood T cell repertoires in COVID-19. TCRdb keeps only in-frame clones here, not all; method: immunoSEQ multiplex PCR. The sample has 200,000 or so clones, around 87% seen once. Sequencing was carried out using PBMCs or T cells enriched from blood (not recorded which). These receptors all come from a man younger than 40 in a cohort exposed to, infected with or recovered from COVID-19 (not recorded which). The conserved cysteine and the conserved F or W are not part of the CDR3 here.

V | CDR3
TRBV3-1/TRBV3-2 | ASSQVGAGGPGANEQF
TRBV19 | ASSPLGPSIFRGYQPQH
TRBV24-1 | ATSDPDSYGYT
TRBV7-9 | ASSLRQGGETQY
TRBV19 | ASSIRTGGFPSYGYT
TRBV27 | ASSLTVSYEQY
TRBV5-4 | ASSRDKLNTEAF
TRBV7-9 | ASSPSRLNGDRHSYEQY
TRBV19 | ASSWTTQETQY
TRBV7-3 | ASSLTQGNGYT
TRBV5-6 | ASSLSGTGGRTDTQY
TRBV28 | ASSHNRDRVTYGYT
TRBV5-6 | ASSSPSSSGNTIY
TRBV5-1 | ASSSGQSYEQY
TRBV11-2 | ASSLQWVNEKLF
TRBV3-1/TRBV3-2 | ASSGPGNSPLH
TRBV19 | ASSVKLAGIYEQY
TRBV18 | ASSRRDITYEQY
TRBV7-9 | ASSAREGPYEQY
TRBV9 | ASSLTGGGTGELF
TRBV28 | ASSSAGPLAEAF
TRBV6-6 | ASSPLTGFGGTYNSPLH
TRBV5-4 | ASSFRLGSYEQY
TRBV7-3 | ASSSPGLANTGELF
TRBV6-2/TRBV6-3 | ASSKESWETQY
TRBV29-1 | SVGPVKGANYNEQF
TRBV5-3 | ARSLKFELADPAYEQY